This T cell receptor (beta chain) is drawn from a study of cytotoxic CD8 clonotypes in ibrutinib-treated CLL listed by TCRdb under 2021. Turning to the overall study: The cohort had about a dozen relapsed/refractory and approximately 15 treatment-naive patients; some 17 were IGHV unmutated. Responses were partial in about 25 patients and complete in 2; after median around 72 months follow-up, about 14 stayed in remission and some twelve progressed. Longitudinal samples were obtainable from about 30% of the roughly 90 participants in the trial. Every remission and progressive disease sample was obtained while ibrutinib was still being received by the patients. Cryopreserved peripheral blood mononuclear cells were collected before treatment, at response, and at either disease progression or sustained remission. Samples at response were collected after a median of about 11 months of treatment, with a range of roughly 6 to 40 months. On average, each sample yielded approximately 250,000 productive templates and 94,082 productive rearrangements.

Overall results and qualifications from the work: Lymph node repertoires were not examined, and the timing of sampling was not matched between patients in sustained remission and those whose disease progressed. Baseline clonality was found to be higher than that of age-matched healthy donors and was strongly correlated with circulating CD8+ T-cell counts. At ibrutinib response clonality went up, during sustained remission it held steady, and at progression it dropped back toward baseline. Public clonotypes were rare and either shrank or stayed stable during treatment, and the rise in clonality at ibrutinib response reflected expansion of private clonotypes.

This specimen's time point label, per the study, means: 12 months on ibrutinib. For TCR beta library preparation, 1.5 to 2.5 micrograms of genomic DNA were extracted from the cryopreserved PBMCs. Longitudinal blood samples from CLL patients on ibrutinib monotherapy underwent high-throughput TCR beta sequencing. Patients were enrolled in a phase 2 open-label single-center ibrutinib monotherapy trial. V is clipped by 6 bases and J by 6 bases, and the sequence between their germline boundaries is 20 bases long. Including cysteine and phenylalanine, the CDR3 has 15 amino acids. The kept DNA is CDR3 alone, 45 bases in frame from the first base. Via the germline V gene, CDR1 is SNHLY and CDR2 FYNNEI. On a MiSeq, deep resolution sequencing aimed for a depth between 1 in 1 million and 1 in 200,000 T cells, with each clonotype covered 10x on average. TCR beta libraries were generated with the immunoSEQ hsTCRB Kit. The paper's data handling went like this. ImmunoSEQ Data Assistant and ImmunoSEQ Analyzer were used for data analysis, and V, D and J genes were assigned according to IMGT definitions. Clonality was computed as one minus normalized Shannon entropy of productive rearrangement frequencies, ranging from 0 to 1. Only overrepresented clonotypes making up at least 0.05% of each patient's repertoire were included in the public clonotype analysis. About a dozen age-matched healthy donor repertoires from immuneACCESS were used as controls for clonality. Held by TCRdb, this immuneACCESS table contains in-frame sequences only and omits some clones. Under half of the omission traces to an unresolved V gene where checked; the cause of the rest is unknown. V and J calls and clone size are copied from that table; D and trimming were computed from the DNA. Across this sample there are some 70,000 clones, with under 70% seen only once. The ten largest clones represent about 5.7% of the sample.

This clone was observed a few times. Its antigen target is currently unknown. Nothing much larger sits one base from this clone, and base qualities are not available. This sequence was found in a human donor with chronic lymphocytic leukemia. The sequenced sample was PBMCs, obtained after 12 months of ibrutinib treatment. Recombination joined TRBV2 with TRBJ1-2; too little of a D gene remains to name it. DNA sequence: TGTGCCAGCAGCGACCGGTTGGGCAGGTCCCATGGCTACACCTTC. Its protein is CASSDRLGRSHGYTF.